The rows below give T cell receptor beta chains drawn from one sample of a study of T cell changes during pregnancy in multiple sclerosis. Sequencing used immunoSEQ multiplex PCR; TCRdb keeps in-frame clones, though not all of them. The sample carries some 45,000 clones, more than 85% recorded once. The source material was CD8+ T cells from peripheral blood mononuclear cells, sampled in the first trimester of pregnancy. These TCRs come from a female donor with multiple sclerosis, enrolled in a pregnancy study. Each CDR3 is given with its conserved first and last residue. D genes are given only for firm matches. Only part of the rows carry a size: once, few, many, or a class if the clone is expanded.

V	size	J	D	DNA	CDR3
TRBV28	NA	TRBJ2-2	NA	TGTGCCAGCAGCTCCGGACTCACCCCAGGGGCCAACACCGGGGAGCTGTTTTTT	CASSSGLTPGANTGELFF
TRBV5-6	NA	TRBJ1-1	NA	TGTGCCAGCAGTGAGGGGAGGGGTCCCCCTGAAGCTTTCTTT	CASSEGRGPPEAFF
TRBV5-5	NA	TRBJ2-1	TRBD1	TGTGCCAGCAGCTTTCCGGGACAGGGAGCAAATGAGCAGTTCTTC	CASSFPGQGANEQFF
TRBV5-1	NA	TRBJ2-7	TRBD1	TGCGCCAGCAGCCCCGGGACAGGGGCCTACGAGCAGTACTTC	CASSPGTGAYEQYF
TRBV9	NA	TRBJ2-2	TRBD2	TGTGCCAGCAGCCCTCCTAGCGGGAGAAACACCGGGGAGCTGTTTTTT	CASSPPSGRNTGELFF
TRBV6-6	NA	TRBJ2-4	NA	TGTGCCAGCAGTTACGCAGGGGACATTCAGTACTTC	CASSYAGDIQYF
TRBV6-6	NA	TRBJ1-4	NA	TGTGCCAGCACCTTACGAAAGGGAGGAGGTGAAAAACTGTTTTTT	CASTLRKGGGEKLFF
TRBV9	NA	TRBJ2-7	NA	TGTGCCAGCAGCCCGTTCAGCGGGCCTAGCTCCTACGAGCAGTACTTC	CASSPFSGPSSYEQYF
TRBV2	NA	TRBJ2-7	TRBD2	TGTGCCAGCAGTTGGACTAGCGGGATTCGGGAGCAGTACTTC	CASSWTSGIREQYF
TRBV30	NA	TRBJ2-7	NA	TGTGCCTGGAGCCCTCCCGGGGAGCAGTACTTC	CAWSPPGEQYF
TRBV11-3	NA	TRBJ2-7	NA	TGTGCCAGCAGCCCCCTAGTGGGGGCTAACTACGAGCAGTACTTC	CASSPLVGANYEQYF
TRBV29-1	NA	TRBJ1-1	NA	TGCAGCGTTGTGTTGGACAGCCTGGGGGACACTGAAGCTTTCTTT	CSVVLDSLGDTEAFF
TRBV27	once	TRBJ1-2	NA	TGTGCCAGCAGTTTAACGGGAACGAACTATGGCTACACCTTC	CASSLTGTNYGYTF
TRBV7-2	NA	TRBJ2-7	TRBD1	TGTGCCAGCAGCTTAGCGCCAGGGGGCAGCGAGCAGTACTTC	CASSLAPGGSEQYF
TRBV7-2	few	TRBJ2-5	NA	TGTGCCAGCAGCCTAGGTACGGGGATCCAAGAGACCCAGTACTTC	CASSLGTGIQETQYF
TRBV27	NA	TRBJ2-1	TRBD2	TGTGCCAGCAGTTCGGGACTAGCGGGAGTCAATGAGCAGTTCTTC	CASSSGLAGVNEQFF
TRBV10-3	NA	TRBJ2-1	TRBD2	TGTGCCATCAGTGACCTCCAGGGACTAGTGAGAGGGAATGAGCAGTTCTTC	CAISDLQGLVRGNEQFF
TRBV11-3	NA	TRBJ2-1	NA	TGTGCCAGCAGCTCTCGTCGAGACAATGAGCAGTTCTTC	CASSSRRDNEQFF
TRBV19	NA	TRBJ2-1	TRBD1	TGTGCCAGTAGTAAGACAGGGGGCAATGAGCAGTTCTTC	CASSKTGGNEQFF
TRBV27	once	TRBJ2-1	NA	TGTGCCAGCAGCCTCCCGGGCGGGGCCTCCTACAATGAGCAGTTCTTC	CASSLPGGASYNEQFF
TRBV5-4	NA	TRBJ2-5	NA	TGTGCCAGCAGCCCAGATGTGGCCGATATCCAAGAGACCCAGTACTTC	CASSPDVADIQETQYF
TRBV2	NA	TRBJ2-1	TRBD2	TGTGCCAGCAGCCCGTCCGGGGGGACTAGCGGATACAATGAGCAGTTCTTC	CASSPSGGTSGYNEQFF
TRBV12-5	NA	TRBJ2-1	TRBD2	TGTGCTAGTGGTACCGGACTAGCGACCAATGAGCAGTTCTTC	CASGTGLATNEQFF
TRBV5-1	NA	TRBJ2-5	TRBD1	TGCGCCAGCAGCTCGGACAGGGAAGAGACCCAGTACTTC	CASSSDREETQYF
TRBV4-1	NA	TRBJ2-3	TRBD2	TGCGCCAGCAGCGTCGCGGGAGGTGCGGCAGATACGCAGTATTTT	CASSVAGGAADTQYF
TRBV27	NA	TRBJ2-1	NA	TGTGCCAGCAGTTTATTTTCCCCTAGCTCCTACAATGAGCAGTTCTTC	CASSLFSPSSYNEQFF
TRBV19	NA	TRBJ2-1	NA	TGTGCCAGTAGTATGGGCGGACAGAGCTCCTACAATGAGCAGTTCTTC	CASSMGGQSSYNEQFF
TRBV5-6	NA	TRBJ1-1	NA	TGTGCCAGCAGGGGCGGGGCACAAGCTTTCTTT	CASRGGAQAFF
TRBV4-2	NA	TRBJ2-7	NA	TGTGCCAGCAGCCAAGATTATCCTGACAGCTCCTACGAGCAGTACTTC	CASSQDYPDSSYEQYF
TRBV28	NA	TRBJ2-2	TRBD1	TGTGCCAGCAGTCCGAGGACAGGGACATACACCGGGGAGCTGTTTTTT	CASSPRTGTYTGELFF
TRBV28	once	TRBJ2-2	NA	TGTGCCAGCAGTTTCAGGGGAAACACCGGGGAGCTGTTTTTT	CASSFRGNTGELFF